One and the same sample provided the 24 T cell receptor beta chains below, sequenced in a study of CD8 T cells in Susac syndrome. Reverse transcription used about 0.45 to 1 ug RNA and random hexamers. TCRdb re-analysed the immunoSEQ multiplex PCR reads in MiXCR, keeping a single row per CDR3 protein. The sample lists under 200,000 distinct CDR3 sequences, roughly 90% occurring once. The specimen was CD4+ T cells from PBMCs. These receptors were obtained from a human donor with Susac syndrome.

V and J are TRBV4-1 and TRBJ2-1; D gene ambiguous. Germline V gives CDR1 MGHRA, CDR2 YSYEKL. This CDR3 region has 15 residues. V lost 1 base and J lost 7, with 14 bases in between. The CDR3 bases are TGCGCCAGCAGCCAAGTGTGGACCGATTCTAATGAGCAGTTCTTC. Translated: CASSQVWTDSNEQFF.

The chain joins TRBV5-1 to TRBJ2-7, with no clear D. V lost 2 bases, J lost 2 bases, and 8 bases lay in between. Per the germline V gene, CDR1 is SGHRS and CDR2 is YFSETQ. The CDR3 has 13 residues. CDR3 amino acids: CASSLYGPYEQYF. The CDR3, as DNA: TGCGCCAGCAGCTTATACGGACCCTACGAGCAGTACTTC.

The rearrangement joins TRBV20-1 to TRBJ2-4, with 7 nucleotides matching TRBD2. CDR3 length equals 15 residues. The V gene end was trimmed by 0 bases and the J gene end by 3 bases; junction bases not matched to a gene: 5. In germline, CDR1 is DFQATT, CDR2 SNEGSKA (reference sequence). CDR3 DNA sequence: TGCAGTGCTAGAGAGGGGGGGGTGGACAAAAACATTCAGTACTTC. It translates to CSAREGGVDKNIQYF.

The genes are TRBV6-1 and TRBJ1-4, with TRBD1 matching 9 bases. The CDR3 runs to 14 residues. Per germline, CDR1 MNHNS and CDR2 SASEGT. J was trimmed by 4 bases and V by 8 bases; bases with no gene match: 5. The CDR3 loop reads CASVTGGYNEKLFF. The CDR3 bases are TGTGCCAGCGTGACAGGGGGATATAATGAAAAACTGTTTTTT.

This clonotype was detected once. The CDR3 DNA follows: TGCGCCAGCAGCCGAGGAGGGACTAGCGAATCCTACGAGCAGTACTTC. It is translated as CASSRGGTSESYEQYF. The V and J genes are TRBV5-1 and TRBJ2-7, with 10 bases lining up with TRBD2. The CDR3 contains 16 residues. The V and J ends lost 4 bases and 1 base, in that order; junction bases with no gene match: 8. CDR1 SGHRS and CDR2 YFSETQ come from the germline V gene.

The V call is TRBV4-2, the J call TRBJ2-6, with 7 bases lining up with TRBD2. Losses at the gene ends were 4 bases for V and 2 bases for J; bases not matched to a gene: 5. The CDR3 runs to 16 residues. From germline, CDR1 is LGHNA and CDR2 YNFKEQ. The CDR3: CASSLHTSAGANVLTF. CDR3 nucleotides: TGTGCCAGCAGCCTGCACACTAGCGCTGGGGCCAACGTCCTGACTTTC.

This chain joins TRBV28 and TRBJ2-1; D is unresolved. The V gene's germline CDR1 is MDHEN and CDR2 SYDVKM. The CDR3 has 11 residues. Trimming stripped 6 bases from V and 4 bases from J, with 4 bases between. This chain's CDR3 is CASRRYNEQFF. The CDR3 DNA follows: TGTGCCAGCAGAAGATACAATGAGCAGTTCTTC.

The chain is built from TRBV7-2 and TRBJ2-7; unclear D gene. The V end lost 3 bases, the J end lost 6 bases, and 18 bases lay between the germline ends. This CDR3 contains 15 residues. The V gene's germline CDR1 is SGHTA and CDR2 FQGNSA. The CDR3 reads CASSFAALPSSEQYF. Here the CDR3 DNA reads TGTGCCAGCAGCTTTGCGGCGCTCCCGAGTAGCGAGCAGTACTTC. The complete variable domain, with remaining parts taken from reference TRBV7-2 and TRBJ2-7, reads GAGVSQSPSNKVTEKGKDVELRCDPISGHTALYWYRQSLGQGLEFLIYFQGNSAPDKSGLPSDRFSAERTGGSVSTLTIQRTQQEDSAVYLCASSFAALPSSEQYFGPGTRLTVT.

The chain recombines TRBV20-1 with TRBJ2-2; D is ambiguous. CDR1 and CDR2 (germline): DFQATT, SNEGSKA (reference sequence). Trimming removed 5 bases from V and 1 base from J, with 5 bases in between. The CDR3 is 12 amino acids. For the CDR3, the DNA is TGCAGTGCTTCTGAGAACACCGGGGAGCTGTTTTTT. The encoded protein is CSASENTGELFF.

The rearrangement joins TRBV7-3 to TRBJ2-2; no clear D. The V end lost 5 bases, the J end lost 6 bases, and 16 bases lay between the germline ends. The CDR3 runs 15 residues. Germline CDR1 is SGHTA and CDR2 is FQGTGA. The CDR3 nucleotides read TGTGCCAGCAGCCCTCAGACGGGTCCACCCGGGGAGCTGTTTTTT. As protein: CASSPQTGPPGELFF.

This clonotype was counted once. This chain links TRBV9 with TRBJ2-2; 11 bases match TRBD2. Germline V gene data show CDR1 as SGDLS and CDR2 as YYNGEE. The CDR3 is 17 residues long. J gave up 6 bases and V 2 bases, and 9 bases lay outside the gene matches. CDR3 residues: CASSVGVGLAAAGELFF. In DNA form, the CDR3 reads TGTGCCAGCAGCGTTGGAGTGGGACTAGCGGCGGCCGGGGAGCTGTTTTTT.

The rearrangement uses TRBV27 and TRBJ1-5; D call uncertain. The CDR3 has 14 amino acids. V lost 8 bases to trimming and J lost 4 bases, with 15 bases between them. The germline V gene encodes CDR1 MNHEY and CDR2 SMNVEV (reference sequence). As DNA, the CDR3 is TGTGCCAGCGCGCCTTTGATGGGGAATCAGCCCCAGCATTTT. Translating it yields CASAPLMGNQPQHF.

This rearrangement joins TRBV5-1 to TRBJ2-3; 7 bases are shared with TRBD2. This CDR3 contains 16 residues. Germline CDR1 reads SGHRS; CDR2 reads YFSETQ. V lost 0 bases to trimming and J lost 4 bases; unmatched junction nucleotides: 8. The CDR3 coding sequence is TGCGCCAGCAGCTTGGCCTCCGGGGGGAGTGCAGATACGCAGTATTTT. This gives the protein CASSLASGGSADTQYF.

The chain couples TRBV5-6 to TRBJ1-5; no definite D call. Trimming took 4 bases from V and 3 from J, leaving 20 bases between them. Germline V gene lookup returns CDR1 SGHDT and CDR2 YYEEEE. The CDR3 has 17 residues. The CDR3 reads CASSTQRGIFVNQPQHF. The CDR3 bases are TGTGCCAGCAGCACCCAACGGGGAATCTTCGTCAATCAGCCCCAGCATTTT.

V and J are TRBV15 and TRBJ2-7; weak D call: TRBD2 (5 bases). The V and J ends lost 2 bases and 4 bases respectively, with 27 bases between them. The CDR3 runs to 19 residues. CDR1 and CDR2 from the germline V gene are LNHNV and YYDKDF (reference sequence). Here the CDR3 reads CATSRHAGGHNKKTYEQYF. CDR3 coding DNA: TGTGCCACCAGCAGACATGCTGGCGGGCATAACAAAAAGACTTACGAGCAGTACTTC.

J is TRBJ1-2 and V is TRBV4-1; 7 bases line up with TRBD1. J was trimmed by 6 bases and V by 4 bases; bases with no gene match: 11. Germline V CDR1 and CDR2: MGHRA, YSYEKL. The CDR3 extends over 15 amino acids. CDR3 in amino acids: CASSPIPTGRNGYTF. The CDR3, as DNA: TGCGCCAGCAGCCCCATACCGACAGGGAGAAATGGCTACACCTTC.

V and J are TRBV3-1 and TRBJ2-3, with a weak D call TRBD2 (5 bases). With 0 bases removed from V and 10 bases from J, the gap between germline ends came to 8 bases. CDR3 length equals 12 residues. Germline V gene sequence: CDR1 LGHDT, CDR2 YNNKEL (reference sequence). Written as DNA, the CDR3 is TGTGCCAGCAGCCAAGAACAAGCGGCGCAGTATTTT. Amino acids: CASSQEQAAQYF.

This CDR3 is CASSQETGGYSPLHF. DNA of the CDR3: TGCGCCAGCAGCCAAGAAACAGGGGGCTATTCACCCCTCCACTTT. This chain connects TRBV4-1 to TRBJ1-6, with 9 bases fitting TRBD1. Germline-derived CDR1 and CDR2 are MGHRA and YSYEKL. V trimming: 0 bases; J trimming: 8 bases; junction bases outside the gene matches: 2. This CDR3 has 15 amino acids.

The chain is built from TRBV3-1 and TRBJ1-1; weak D call: TRBD1 (5 bases). The CDR3 is 14 residues long. Trimming cost V 1 base and J 6 bases, with 12 bases left between them. Germline values: CDR1 LGHDT, CDR2 YNNKEL (reference sequence). CDR3 bases: TGTGCCAGCAGCCAAGGCGACAGAGCCCCTGAAGCTTTCTTT. It yields the protein CASSQGDRAPEAFF.

This clonotype was detected once. The chain links TRBV11-2 to TRBJ2-2, with 9 nucleotides matching TRBD2. The CDR3 loop spans 18 amino acids. V trimming: 5 bases; J trimming: 4 bases; junction bases outside the gene matches: 14. Germline CDR1 SGHAT, CDR2 FQNNGV. In DNA, the CDR3 is TGTGCCAGCAGCCGCACTATTGGCGGGGGGGCCGCCACCGGGGAGCTGTTTTTT. Protein sequence: CASSRTIGGGAATGELFF.

This sequence joins TRBV7-9 and TRBJ2-1, with D hard to call. Trimming pared 1 base from V and 6 bases from J, leaving 7 bases between. The CDR3 is 13 amino acids. CDR1 and CDR2 (germline): SEHNR, FQNEAQ (reference sequence). The CDR3 here is CASSLGVPNEQFF. The CDR3 bases are TGTGCCAGCAGCTTAGGAGTACCCAATGAGCAGTTCTTC.

The genes are TRBV20-1 and TRBJ2-7; a weak D match, TRBD2 (6 bases). CDR1 and CDR2 from the germline V gene are DFQATT and SNEGSKA (reference sequence). Trimming shortened V by 0 bases and J by 2 bases, and 14 bases separated the two germline ends. The CDR3 spans 15 residues. The CDR3 nucleotides are TGCAGTGCTAGAGATTACAGCGGGTCTCCCTACGAGCAGTACTTC. Translation gives CSARDYSGSPYEQYF.

The chain uses TRBV5-1 and TRBJ1-5, with TRBD1 matching 11 bases. The J segment lost 7 bases and the V segment lost 0 bases, leaving 3 bases of the junction unmatched. Germline-derived CDR1 and CDR2 are SGHRS and YFSETQ. The CDR3 consists of 15 residues. The CDR3 DNA is TGCGCCAGCAGCTTGGAGGGACAGGGGGTGCAGCCCCAGCATTTT. Translating it yields CASSLEGQGVQPQHF.

This chain connects TRBV7-2 to TRBJ2-7; no clear D gene. From germline, CDR1 is SGHTA and CDR2 FQGNSA. Trimming pared 2 bases from V and 2 bases from J, leaving 10 bases between. The CDR3 is made up of 14 amino acids. The CDR3 sequence: CASSLYGFTYEQYF. As DNA, the CDR3 is TGTGCCAGCAGCTTATACGGTTTTACCTACGAGCAGTACTTC. Variable domain in full (rest from reference TRBV7-2 and TRBJ2-7): GAGVSQSPSNKVTEKGKDVELRCDPISGHTALYWYRQSLGQGLEFLIYFQGNSAPDKSGLPSDRFSAERTGGSVSTLTIQRTQQEDSAVYLCASSLYGFTYEQYFGPGTRLTVT.